What follows are 19 T cell receptor beta chains derived from one specimen sequenced in a study of blood T cell repertoires in COVID-19. Method: immunoSEQ multiplex PCR; TCRdb's copy keeps in-frame clones and lacks some. The sample gives hundreds of thousands of clones, roughly 88% of which show up once; approximately 1.5% is in the top ten. Input material: PBMCs or T cells enriched from blood (not recorded which). Every receptor here comes from a young woman who had been exposed to COVID-19.

V and J are TRBV6-6 and TRBJ1-2, with TRBD1 matching over 12 bases. Germline V gene lookup returns CDR1 MNHNY and CDR2 SVGAGI (reference sequence). The CDR3 is made up of 15 amino acids. The V segment lost 5 bases and the J segment 7 bases; nucleotides outside the gene matches: 8. The CDR3 DNA reads as TGTGCCAGCAGTACGGGACAGGGGGCGCGGGGTGGCTACACCTTC. Its translation: CASSTGQGARGGYTF.

The chain is built from TRBV19 and TRBJ1-5; no definite D call. CDR1 is LNHDA, CDR2 SQIVND, per germline (reference sequence). The CDR3 is 17 amino acids. V was cut by 1 base and J by 0 bases, with 13 bases left in between. The CDR3: CASSIGSPRYSNQPQHF. In DNA, the CDR3 is TGTGCCAGTAGTATAGGAAGCCCCCGGTATAGCAATCAGCCCCAGCATTTT.

The V gene is TRBV2, the J gene TRBJ1-5; a possible D gene is TRBD1 (5 bases). The CDR3 extends over 16 amino acids. V lost 4 bases to trimming and J lost 0 bases, with 13 bases between them. CDR1 SNHLY and CDR2 FYNNEI come from the germline V gene. In DNA form, the CDR3 reads TGTGCCAGCAGTGCACAAGGGGCCTATAGCAATCAGCCCCAGCATTTT. Translation: CASSAQGAYSNQPQHF.

V is TRBV6-5 and J is TRBJ2-7; 13 nucleotides match TRBD2. The CDR3 sequence is 15 residues long. Germline V gene data show CDR1 as MNHEY and CDR2 as SVGAGI. V lost 6 bases to trimming and J lost 3 bases; unmatched junction nucleotides: 5. CDR3 protein: CASSQTSGGNYEQYF. The CDR3 DNA is TGTGCCAGCAGCCAGACTAGCGGGGGGAACTACGAGCAGTACTTC.

V is TRBV2 and J is TRBJ2-7; 7 nucleotides agree with TRBD1. The CDR3 is 14 amino acids. In germline, CDR1 is SNHLY, CDR2 FYNNEI. V shed 5 bases, J shed 1 base, and the junction held 5 bases outside the gene matches. CDR3 sequence (DNA): TGTGCCAGCAGTCGGACAGGACCGTCCTACGAGCAGTACTTC. Amino acids: CASSRTGPSYEQYF.

This clone was seen a single time. The rearrangement uses TRBV12-5 and TRBJ1-2, with 8 bases fitting TRBD1. Germline V gives CDR1 LGHNT, CDR2 FRNRAP. The J segment lost 10 bases and the V segment lost 1 base, leaving 5 bases of the junction unmatched. The CDR3 length is 13 residues. The CDR3 DNA reads as TGTGCTAGTGGTTTGGGAGGACAGGGAGACTACACCTTC. Encoded protein: CASGLGGQGDYTF.

The chain is built from TRBV7-3 and TRBJ1-1; D gene ambiguous. V was cut by 4 bases and J by 4 bases, with 10 bases left in between. CDR3 length: 13 amino acids. The V gene's germline CDR1 is SGHTA and CDR2 FQGTGA. CDR3 nucleotides: TGTGCCAGCAGCTATGCGAGAAGCACTGAAGCTTTCTTT. Translation gives CASSYARSTEAFF. Full variable domain (missing parts from reference TRBV7-3 and TRBJ1-1): GAGVSQTPSNKVTEKGKYVELRCDPISGHTALYWYRQSLGQGPEFLIYFQGTGAADDSGLPNDRFFAVRPEGSVSTLKIQRTERGDSAVYLCASSYARSTEAFFGQGTRLTVV.

The gene calls are TRBV4-1 and TRBJ1-1; D is perhaps TRBD1 (5 bases). CDR3 size: 13 residues. Trimming took 6 bases from V and 2 from J, leaving 10 bases between them. In germline, CDR1 is MGHRA, CDR2 YSYEKL. This CDR3 is CASSRGDNTEAFF. CDR3 DNA: TGCGCCAGCAGTCGGGGGGACAACACTGAAGCTTTCTTT.

This rearrangement joins TRBV10-3 to TRBJ2-1, with TRBD2 identical over 11 bases. The J segment lost 3 bases and the V segment lost 6 bases, leaving 10 bases of the junction unmatched. CDR1 is ENHRY, CDR2 SYGVKD, per germline. CDR3 length: 17 amino acids. CDR3 protein: CAIREHGTSGNYNEQFF. The CDR3 DNA follows: TGTGCCATCAGAGAGCACGGGACTAGCGGAAACTACAATGAGCAGTTCTTC.

This clone appeared once. V is TRBV28 and J is TRBJ2-7; D is possibly TRBD2 (6 bases). V was clipped by 4 bases and J by 5 bases, with 12 bases between them. CDR3 length: 13 residues. Germline-derived CDR1 and CDR2 are MDHEN and SYDVKM. The chain's CDR3 is CASSSPPSDEQYF. The CDR3 DNA is TGTGCCAGCAGTTCCCCACCTAGCGACGAGCAGTACTTC.

With regard to this clone: The junction departs from the called germline gene at one end, perhaps through a read error. The chain recombines TRBV2 with TRBJ2-7; 9 bases map to TRBD1. Germline loops: CDR1 SNHLY, CDR2 FYNNEI. The CDR3 is made up of 11 amino acids. This CDR3 is CASRYYRGLSF. The CDR3 nucleotides are TGTGCCAGCAGGTATTACAGGGGGCTGTCCTTC.

This chain connects TRBV2 to TRBJ2-2, with 7 bases identical to TRBD1. The CDR3 is 14 residues long. Germline lookup yields CDR1 SNHLY and CDR2 FYNNEI. The ends lost 4 bases at V and 1 base at J; junction bases unmatched: 0. CDR3 region: CASSGTGNTGELFF. DNA of the CDR3: TGTGCCAGCAGTGGGACAGGGAACACCGGGGAGCTGTTTTTT.

This clone was counted only a few times. The chain couples TRBV6-5 to TRBJ1-1; TRBD1 agrees at 8 bases. Per germline, CDR1 MNHEY and CDR2 SVGAGI. CDR3 length: 14 residues. J was trimmed by 7 bases and V by 1 base; bases with no gene match: 5. CDR3: CASSYLDRVDEAFF. The CDR3, as DNA: TGTGCCAGCAGTTACTTGGACAGGGTCGATGAAGCTTTCTTT.

This rearrangement joins TRBV5-1 to TRBJ2-7, with D unclear. The CDR3 covers 12 residues. CDR1 is SGHRS, CDR2 YFSETQ, per germline. The V gene lost 6 bases and the J gene lost 6 bases, with 13 bases spanning the gap. The CDR3: CASTNRVSEQYF. CDR3 coding DNA: TGCGCCAGCACCAATCGGGTCTCCGAGCAGTACTTC.

The chain is built from TRBV7-8 and TRBJ1-2; 8 nucleotides match TRBD1. With V trimmed by 5 bases and J by 6 bases, 11 bases remained unmatched. The CDR3 spans 15 residues. Per the germline V gene, CDR1 is SGHVS and CDR2 is FQNEAQ. The CDR3 loop reads CASSRQGRTVNGYTF. DNA of the CDR3: TGTGCCAGCAGCAGACAGGGGCGGACGGTGAATGGCTACACCTTC. The whole variable domain, remainder taken from reference TRBV7-8 and TRBJ1-2, is GAGVSQSPRYKVAKRGQDVALRCDPISGHVSLFWYQQALGQGPEFLTYFQNEAQLDKSGLPSDRFFAERPEGSVSTLKIQRTQQEDSAVYLCASSRQGRTVNGYTFGSGTRLTVV.

V and J are TRBV6-5 and TRBJ1-5; 9 positions agree with TRBD1. J lost 6 bases, V lost 2 bases, and 8 bases had no gene match. The length of the CDR3 is 16 residues. From germline, CDR1 is MNHEY and CDR2 SVGAGI. The CDR3 protein is CASSYRTGGAGQPQHF. CDR3 in DNA: TGTGCCAGCAGTTACCGAACAGGGGGCGCGGGTCAGCCCCAGCATTTT.

This clone was counted between two and nine times. This sequence joins TRBV7-3 and TRBJ2-7, with 8 bases that match TRBD1. V lost 2 bases and J lost 7; bases outside the gene matches: 7. This CDR3 region has 14 residues. Germline CDR1 and CDR2: SGHTA and FQGTGA. CDR3 in DNA: TGTGCCAGCAGCTTATCCGGACAGGGCGGGGAGCAGTACTTC. It encodes CASSLSGQGGEQYF.

The chain carries TRBV11-2 and TRBJ2-7; 7 bases line up with TRBD2. CDR1 and CDR2 from the germline V gene are SGHAT and FQNNGV. The trim removed 5 bases at V and 6 bases at J, leaving 10 bases unmatched. The length of the CDR3 is 14 residues. The CDR3 nucleotides read TGTGCCAGCAGCCGCTCGGGAGGTCTTTCCGAGCAGTACTTC. It encodes CASSRSGGLSEQYF.

The V call is TRBV28, the J call TRBJ2-1; D perhaps matches TRBD2 (5 bases). This CDR3 spans 11 amino acids. Trimming removed 3 bases at V and 10 bases at J, with 7 bases between. Germline V gene sequence: CDR1 MDHEN, CDR2 SYDVKM. CDR3 in amino acids: CASSFRGEQFF. Written as DNA, the CDR3 is TGTGCCAGCAGTTTCCGAGGGGAGCAGTTCTTC.